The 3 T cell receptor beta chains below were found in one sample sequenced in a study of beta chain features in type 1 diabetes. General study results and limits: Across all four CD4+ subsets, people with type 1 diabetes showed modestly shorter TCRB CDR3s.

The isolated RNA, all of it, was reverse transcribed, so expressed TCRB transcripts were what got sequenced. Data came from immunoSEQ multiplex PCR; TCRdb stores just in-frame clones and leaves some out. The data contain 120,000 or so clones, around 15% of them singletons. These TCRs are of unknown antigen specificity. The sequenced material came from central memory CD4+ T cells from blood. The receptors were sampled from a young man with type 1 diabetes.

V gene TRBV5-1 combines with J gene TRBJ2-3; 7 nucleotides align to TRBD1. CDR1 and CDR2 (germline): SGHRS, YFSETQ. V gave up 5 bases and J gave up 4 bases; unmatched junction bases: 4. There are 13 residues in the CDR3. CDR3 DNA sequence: TGCGCCAGCAGGACAGGGTTTGCAGATACGCAGTATTTT. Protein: CASRTGFADTQYF. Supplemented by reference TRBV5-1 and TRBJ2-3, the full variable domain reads KAGVTQTPRYLIKTRGQQVTLSCSPISGHRSVSWYQQTPGQGLQFLFEYFSETQRNKGNFPGRFSGRQFSNSRSEMNVSTLELGDSALYLCASRTGFADTQYFGPGTRLTVL.

The CDR3 loop reads CASSSRTGINEQFF. DNA for the CDR3: TGTGCCAGCAGTTCCCGGACAGGGATTAATGAGCAGTTCTTC. The V gene is TRBV6-5, the J gene TRBJ2-1, with 8 bases lining up with TRBD1. Germline CDR1 and CDR2: MNHEY and SVGAGI. Losses at the gene ends were 4 bases for V and 7 bases for J; bases not matched to a gene: 6. This CDR3 is built from 14 residues.

In DNA form, the CDR3 reads TGTGCCTGGAGACGAGGATCTTCACCCCTCCACTTT. The encoded protein is CAWRRGSSPLHF. V usage is TRBV30 and J usage is TRBJ1-6; no firm D call. Germline loops: CDR1 GTSNPN, CDR2 SVGIG (reference sequence). The V end was cut by 3 bases, the J end by 9 bases, with 9 bases between. The CDR3 spans 12 residues.